This T cell receptor beta chain was captured in a study of blood T cell repertoires in COVID-19. About the research overall: In each case, the material was cDNA or gDNA derived from T cells, B-cell-depleted T cells, or PBMCs.

It was within 2 weeks before study entry that exposed participants met a COVID-19 case. Only in-frame clones appear in the TCRdb table, and some are missing; sequencing was by immunoSEQ multiplex PCR. The data hold approximately 190,000 clones, with about 83% observed a single time. Germline V lookup: CDR1 MGHRA, CDR2 YSYEKL. The V end was cut by 2 bases, the J end by 7 bases, with 15 bases between. CDR3 length: 15 residues. V gene TRBV4-1 combines with J gene TRBJ1-5; a weak D match, TRBD1 (5 bases). The receptor was isolated from a woman aged 30 to 39 who had been exposed to COVID-19. The sequencing sample was made of PBMCs or T cells enriched from blood (not recorded which). The CDR3 here is CASSQFQGSRQPQHF. CDR3 in DNA: TGCGCCAGCAGCCAATTCCAGGGATCGAGACAGCCCCAGCATTTT.